This T cell receptor (beta chain) was recorded in a study of T-cell memory formation after mild COVID-19. General study findings and limits: Contracting clones from day 15 to 85 had balanced CD4/CD8; later expanders favoured CD4+. Contracting CD8+ clones were enriched in EMRA, CD4+ mainly in CM and EM. Some responding clones appeared in pre-infection memory, suggesting cross-reactive memory joined.

After 5'RACE with constant-segment primers, TCR alpha and TCR beta cDNA libraries carrying sample barcodes and UMIs were obtained. Using its own MiXCR run on the 5' RACE reads, TCRdb lists one record per CDR3 protein. The profile shows 45,000 to 55,000 distinct CDR3 sequences, approximately 7.6% of them singletons. As for this clonotype: Its matching antigen is unknown.

Germline-derived CDR1 and CDR2 are KGHDR and SFDVKD. CDR3 length equals 12 residues. Trimming left V 1 base short and J 4 bases short, with 3 bases between. The sequence derives from a man aged 18 to 30 who had mild COVID-19 (a few samples of this study predate the infection). Cell type and time point are not known. The rearrangement links TRBV24-1 to TRBJ1-2; unclear D gene. Sequencing was carried out using PBMCs or a T cell subset sorted from them (not recorded which). CDR3 loop: CATSDFSYGYTF. The CDR3 nucleotides are TGTGCCACCAGTGATTTTTCCTATGGCTACACCTTC.